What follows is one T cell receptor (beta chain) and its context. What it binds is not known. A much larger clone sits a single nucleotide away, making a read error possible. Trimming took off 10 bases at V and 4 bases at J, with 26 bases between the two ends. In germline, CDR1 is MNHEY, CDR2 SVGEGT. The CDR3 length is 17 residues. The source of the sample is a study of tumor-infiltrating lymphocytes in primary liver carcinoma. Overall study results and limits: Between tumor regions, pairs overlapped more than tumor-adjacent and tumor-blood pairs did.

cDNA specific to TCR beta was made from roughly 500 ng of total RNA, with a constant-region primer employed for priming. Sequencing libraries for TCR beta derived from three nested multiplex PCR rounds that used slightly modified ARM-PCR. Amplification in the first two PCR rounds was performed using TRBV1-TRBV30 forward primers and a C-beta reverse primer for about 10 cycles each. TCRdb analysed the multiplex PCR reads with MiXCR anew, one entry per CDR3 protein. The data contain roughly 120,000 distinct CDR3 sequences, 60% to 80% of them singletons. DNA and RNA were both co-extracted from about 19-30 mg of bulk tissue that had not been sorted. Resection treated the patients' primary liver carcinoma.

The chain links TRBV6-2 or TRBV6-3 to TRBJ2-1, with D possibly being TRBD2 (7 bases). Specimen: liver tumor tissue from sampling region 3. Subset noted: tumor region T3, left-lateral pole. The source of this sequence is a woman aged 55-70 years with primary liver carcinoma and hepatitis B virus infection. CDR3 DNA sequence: TGTGCCAACTCGAGGGGGGGAGGGGCCCGGGGTTACAATGAGCAGTTCTTC. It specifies CANSRGGGARGYNEQFF.